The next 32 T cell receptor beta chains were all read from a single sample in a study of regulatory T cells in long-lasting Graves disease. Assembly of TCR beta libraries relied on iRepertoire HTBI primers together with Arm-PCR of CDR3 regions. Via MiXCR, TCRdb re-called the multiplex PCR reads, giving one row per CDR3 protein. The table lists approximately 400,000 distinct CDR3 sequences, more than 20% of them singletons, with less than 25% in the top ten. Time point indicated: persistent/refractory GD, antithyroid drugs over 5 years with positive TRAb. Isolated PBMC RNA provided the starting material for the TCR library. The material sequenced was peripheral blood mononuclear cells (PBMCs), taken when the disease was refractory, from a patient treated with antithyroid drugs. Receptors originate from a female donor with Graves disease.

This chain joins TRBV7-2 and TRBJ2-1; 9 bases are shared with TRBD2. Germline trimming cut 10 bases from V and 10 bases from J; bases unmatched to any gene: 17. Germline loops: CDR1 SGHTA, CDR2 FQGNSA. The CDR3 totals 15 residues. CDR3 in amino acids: CATSRVAGVPREQFF. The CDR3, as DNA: TGTGCCACCTCCCGGGTAGCGGGAGTTCCGAGGGAGCAGTTCTTC.

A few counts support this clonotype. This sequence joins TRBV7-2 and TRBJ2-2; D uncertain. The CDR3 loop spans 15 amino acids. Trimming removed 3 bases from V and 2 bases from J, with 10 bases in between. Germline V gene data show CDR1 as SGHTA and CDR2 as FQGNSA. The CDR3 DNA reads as TGTGCCAGCAGCTTGGAAACAGTTAACACCGGGGAGCTGTTTTTT. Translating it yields CASSLETVNTGELFF.

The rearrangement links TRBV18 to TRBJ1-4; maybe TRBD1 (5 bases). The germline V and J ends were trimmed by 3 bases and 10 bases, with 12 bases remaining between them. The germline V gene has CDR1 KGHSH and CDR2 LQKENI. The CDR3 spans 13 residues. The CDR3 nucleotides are TGTGCCAGCTCACCCCGGGACCGGGGAAAACTGTTTTTT. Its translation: CASSPRDRGKLFF.

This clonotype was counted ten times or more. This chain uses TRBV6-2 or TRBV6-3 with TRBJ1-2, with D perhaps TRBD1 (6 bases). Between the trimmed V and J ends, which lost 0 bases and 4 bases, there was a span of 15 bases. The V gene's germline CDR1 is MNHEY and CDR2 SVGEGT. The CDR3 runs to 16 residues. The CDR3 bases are TGTGCCAGCAGTTACTCAGGCAGGGGCGATGCCTATGGCTACACCTTC. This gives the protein CASSYSGRGDAYGYTF.

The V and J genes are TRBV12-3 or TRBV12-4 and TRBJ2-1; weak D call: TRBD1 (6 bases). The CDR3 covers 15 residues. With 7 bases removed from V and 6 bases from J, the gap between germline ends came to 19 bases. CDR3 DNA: TGTGCCAGCACCACCGTGGTAGGGGGTTTCAATGAGCAGTTCTTC. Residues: CASTTVVGGFNEQFF.

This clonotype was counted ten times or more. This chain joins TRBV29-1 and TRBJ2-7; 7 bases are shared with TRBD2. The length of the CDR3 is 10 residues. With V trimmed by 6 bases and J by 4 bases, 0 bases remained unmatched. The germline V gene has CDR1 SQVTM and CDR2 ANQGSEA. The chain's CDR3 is CSVGGYEQYF. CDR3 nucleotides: TGCAGCGTGGGAGGGTACGAGCAGTACTTC.

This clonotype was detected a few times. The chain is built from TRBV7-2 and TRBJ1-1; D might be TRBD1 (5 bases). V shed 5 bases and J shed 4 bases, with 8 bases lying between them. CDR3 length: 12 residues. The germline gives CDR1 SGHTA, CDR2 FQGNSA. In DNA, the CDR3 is TGTGCCAGCAGCAGGGACCTCACTGAAGCTTTCTTT. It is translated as CASSRDLTEAFF. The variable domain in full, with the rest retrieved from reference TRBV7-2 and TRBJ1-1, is GAGVSQSPSNKVTEKGKDVELRCDPISGHTALYWYRQSLGQGLEFLIYFQGNSAPDKSGLPSDRFSAERTGGSVSTLTIQRTQQEDSAVYLCASSRDLTEAFFGQGTRLTVV.

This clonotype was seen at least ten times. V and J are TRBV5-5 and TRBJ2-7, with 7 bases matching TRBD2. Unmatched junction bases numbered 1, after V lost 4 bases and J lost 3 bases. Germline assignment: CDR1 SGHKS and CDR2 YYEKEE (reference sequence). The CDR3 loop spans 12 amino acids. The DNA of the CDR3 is TGTGCCAGCAGCGGACTAGACTACGAGCAGTACTTC. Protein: CASSGLDYEQYF.

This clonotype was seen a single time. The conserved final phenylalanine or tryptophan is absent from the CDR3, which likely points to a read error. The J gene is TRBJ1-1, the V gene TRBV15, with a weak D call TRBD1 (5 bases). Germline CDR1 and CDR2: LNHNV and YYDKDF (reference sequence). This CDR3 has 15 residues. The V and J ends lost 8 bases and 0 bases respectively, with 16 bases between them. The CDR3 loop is CATQEGPLLNTEAFL. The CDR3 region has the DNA TGTGCCACCCAGGAGGGGCCGCTCCTGAACACTGAAGCTTTCCTT.

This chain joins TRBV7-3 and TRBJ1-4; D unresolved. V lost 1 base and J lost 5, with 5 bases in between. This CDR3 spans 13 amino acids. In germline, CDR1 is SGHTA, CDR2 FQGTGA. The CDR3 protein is CASSLNENEKLFF. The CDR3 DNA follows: TGTGCCAGCAGCTTAAACGAGAATGAAAAACTGTTTTTT.

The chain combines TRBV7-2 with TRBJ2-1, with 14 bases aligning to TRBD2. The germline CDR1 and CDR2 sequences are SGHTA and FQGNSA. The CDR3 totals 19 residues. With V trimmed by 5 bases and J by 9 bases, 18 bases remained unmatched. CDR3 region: CASSIGGLAGAGVTGEQFF. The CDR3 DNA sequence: TGTGCCAGCAGCATAGGGGGACTAGCGGGAGCAGGAGTTACGGGTGAGCAGTTCTTC.

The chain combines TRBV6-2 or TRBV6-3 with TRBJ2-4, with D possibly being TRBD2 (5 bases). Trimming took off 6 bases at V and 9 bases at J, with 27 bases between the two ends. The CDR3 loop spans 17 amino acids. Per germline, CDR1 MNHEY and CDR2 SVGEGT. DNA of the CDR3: TGTGCCAGCAGGAGAACTGGGAGCCTAACTACCCCCAGCATTCAGTACTTC. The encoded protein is CASRRTGSLTTPSIQYF.

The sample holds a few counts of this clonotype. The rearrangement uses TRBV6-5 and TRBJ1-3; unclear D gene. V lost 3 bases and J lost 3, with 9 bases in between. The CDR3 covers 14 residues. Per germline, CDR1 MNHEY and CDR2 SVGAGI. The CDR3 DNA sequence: TGTGCCAGCAGTTATGGAGTGGATGGAAACACCATATATTTT. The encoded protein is CASSYGVDGNTIYF.

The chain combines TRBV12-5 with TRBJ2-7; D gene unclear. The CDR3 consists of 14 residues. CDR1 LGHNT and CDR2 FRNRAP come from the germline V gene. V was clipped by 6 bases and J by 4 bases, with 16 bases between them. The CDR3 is CASGLGNKWYEQYF. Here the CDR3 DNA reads TGTGCTAGTGGCCTCGGCAACAAATGGTACGAGCAGTACTTC.

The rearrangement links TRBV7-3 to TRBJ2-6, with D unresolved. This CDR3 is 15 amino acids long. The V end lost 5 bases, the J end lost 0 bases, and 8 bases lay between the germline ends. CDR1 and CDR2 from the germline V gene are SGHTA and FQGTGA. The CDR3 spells CASSTQSSGANVLTF. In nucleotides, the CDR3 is TGTGCCAGCAGCACCCAGAGCTCTGGGGCCAACGTCCTGACTTTC.

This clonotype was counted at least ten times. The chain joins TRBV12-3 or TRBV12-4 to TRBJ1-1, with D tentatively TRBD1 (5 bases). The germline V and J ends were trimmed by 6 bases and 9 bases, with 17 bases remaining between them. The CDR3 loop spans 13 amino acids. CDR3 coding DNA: TGTGCCAGCAGCCCAAGGGACGTAACGAAAGCTTTCTTT. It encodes CASSPRDVTKAFF.

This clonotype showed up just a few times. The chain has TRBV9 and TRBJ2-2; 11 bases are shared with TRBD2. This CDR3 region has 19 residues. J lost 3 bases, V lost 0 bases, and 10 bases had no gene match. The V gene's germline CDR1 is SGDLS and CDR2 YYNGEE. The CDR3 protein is CASSVGISGRAVDTGELFF. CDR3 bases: TGTGCCAGCAGCGTAGGTATTAGCGGGAGGGCCGTGGACACCGGGGAGCTGTTTTTT.

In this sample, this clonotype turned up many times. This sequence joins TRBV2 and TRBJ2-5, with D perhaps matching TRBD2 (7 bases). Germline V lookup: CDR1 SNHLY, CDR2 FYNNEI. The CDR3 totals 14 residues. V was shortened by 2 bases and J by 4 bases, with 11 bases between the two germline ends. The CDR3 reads CASSEYRGGETQYF. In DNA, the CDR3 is TGTGCCAGCAGTGAATATAGGGGGGGAGAGACCCAGTACTTC.

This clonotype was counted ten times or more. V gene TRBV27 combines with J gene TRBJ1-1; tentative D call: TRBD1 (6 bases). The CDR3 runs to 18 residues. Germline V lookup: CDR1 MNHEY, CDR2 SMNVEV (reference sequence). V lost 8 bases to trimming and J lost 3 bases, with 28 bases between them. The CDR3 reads CASQSRGSGYGRDTEAFF. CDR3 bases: TGTGCCAGCCAGTCCAGGGGAAGTGGATATGGTCGCGACACTGAAGCTTTCTTT.

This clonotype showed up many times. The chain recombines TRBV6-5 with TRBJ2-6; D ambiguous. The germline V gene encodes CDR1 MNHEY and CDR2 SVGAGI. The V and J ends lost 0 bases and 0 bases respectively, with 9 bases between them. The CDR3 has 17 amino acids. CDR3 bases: TGTGCCAGCAGTTACTCGTCACTTAACTCTGGGGCCAACGTCCTGACTTTC. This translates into CASSYSSLNSGANVLTF.

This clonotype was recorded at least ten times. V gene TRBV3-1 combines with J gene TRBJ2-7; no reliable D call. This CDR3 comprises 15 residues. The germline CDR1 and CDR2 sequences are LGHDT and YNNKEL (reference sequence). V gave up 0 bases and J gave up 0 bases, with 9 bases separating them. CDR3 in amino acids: CASSQDHNPSYEQYF. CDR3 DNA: TGTGCCAGCAGCCAAGATCATAACCCCTCCTACGAGCAGTACTTC.

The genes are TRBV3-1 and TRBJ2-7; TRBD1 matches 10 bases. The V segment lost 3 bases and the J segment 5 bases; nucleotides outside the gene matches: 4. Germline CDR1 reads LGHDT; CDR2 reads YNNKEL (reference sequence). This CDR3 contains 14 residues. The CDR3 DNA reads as TGTGCCAGCAGCCACCGGGACAGGGGCCACGAGCAGTACTTC. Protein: CASSHRDRGHEQYF.

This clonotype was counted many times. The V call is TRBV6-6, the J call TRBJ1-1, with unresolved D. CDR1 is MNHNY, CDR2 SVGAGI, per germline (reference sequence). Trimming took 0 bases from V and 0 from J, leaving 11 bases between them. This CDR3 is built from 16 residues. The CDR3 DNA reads TGTGCCAGCAGTTACTCGATAGGAGGGATGAACACTGAAGCTTTCTTT. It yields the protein CASSYSIGGMNTEAFF.

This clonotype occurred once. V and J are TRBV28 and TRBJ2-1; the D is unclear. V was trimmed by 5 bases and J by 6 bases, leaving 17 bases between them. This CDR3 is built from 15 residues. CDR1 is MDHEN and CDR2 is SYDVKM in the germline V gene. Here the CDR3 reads CASSLTSRALNEQFF. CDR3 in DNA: TGTGCCAGCAGTCTAACCTCTAGGGCACTCAATGAGCAGTTCTTC. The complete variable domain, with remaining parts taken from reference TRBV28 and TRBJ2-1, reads DVKVTQSSRYLVKRTGEKVFLECVQDMDHENMFWYRQDPGLGLRLIYFSYDVKMKEKGDIPEGYSVSREKKERFSLILESASTNQTSMYLCASSLTSRALNEQFFGPGTRLTVL.

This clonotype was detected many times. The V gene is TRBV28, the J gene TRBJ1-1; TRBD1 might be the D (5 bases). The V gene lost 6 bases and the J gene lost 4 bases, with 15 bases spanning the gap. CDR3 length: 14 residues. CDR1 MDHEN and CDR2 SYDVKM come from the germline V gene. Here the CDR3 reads CASRTTGAPTEAFF. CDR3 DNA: TGTGCCAGCAGAACCACCGGGGCGCCCACTGAAGCTTTCTTT.

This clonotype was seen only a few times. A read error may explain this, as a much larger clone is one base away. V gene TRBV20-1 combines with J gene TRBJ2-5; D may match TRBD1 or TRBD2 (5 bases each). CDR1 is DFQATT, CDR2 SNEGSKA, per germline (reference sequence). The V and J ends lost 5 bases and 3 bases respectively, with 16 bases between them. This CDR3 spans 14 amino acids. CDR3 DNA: TGCAGTGCTCCAATTATGAGAGGGGAAGAGACCCAGTACTTC. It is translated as CSAPIMRGEETQYF.

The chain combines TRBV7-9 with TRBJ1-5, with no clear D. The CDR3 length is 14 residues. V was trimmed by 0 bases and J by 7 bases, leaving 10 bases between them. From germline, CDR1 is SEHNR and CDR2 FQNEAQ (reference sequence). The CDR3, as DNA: TGTGCCAGCAGCTTAGCTTCGGCGTCCCAGCCCCAGCATTTT. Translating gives CASSLASASQPQHF.

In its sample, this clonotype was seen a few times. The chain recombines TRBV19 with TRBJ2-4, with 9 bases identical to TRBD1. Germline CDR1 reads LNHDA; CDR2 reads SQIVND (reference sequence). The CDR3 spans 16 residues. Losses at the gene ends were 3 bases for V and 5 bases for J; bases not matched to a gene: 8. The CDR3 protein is CASSMGTGQGQNIQYF. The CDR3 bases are TGTGCCAGTAGTATGGGAACGGGACAGGGCCAAAACATTCAGTACTTC.

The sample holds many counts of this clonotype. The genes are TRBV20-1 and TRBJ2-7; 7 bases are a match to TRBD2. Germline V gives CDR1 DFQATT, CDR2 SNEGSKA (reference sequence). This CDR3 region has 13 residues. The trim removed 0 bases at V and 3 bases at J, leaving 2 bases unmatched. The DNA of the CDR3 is TGCAGTGCTAGAGAGGGGGGGAACTACGAGCAGTACTTC. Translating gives CSAREGGNYEQYF.

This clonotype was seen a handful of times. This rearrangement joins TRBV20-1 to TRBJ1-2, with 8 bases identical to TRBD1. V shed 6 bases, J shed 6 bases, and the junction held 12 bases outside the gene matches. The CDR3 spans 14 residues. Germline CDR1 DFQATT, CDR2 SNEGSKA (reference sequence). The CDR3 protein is CSAEAQGVLNGYTF. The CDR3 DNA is TGCAGTGCCGAAGCACAGGGGGTGTTGAATGGCTACACCTTC.

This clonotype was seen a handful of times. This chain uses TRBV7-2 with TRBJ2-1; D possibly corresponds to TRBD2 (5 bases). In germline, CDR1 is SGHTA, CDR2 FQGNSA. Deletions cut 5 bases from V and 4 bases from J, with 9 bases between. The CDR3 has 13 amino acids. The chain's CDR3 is CASSREAYNEQFF. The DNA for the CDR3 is TGTGCCAGCAGCCGGGAAGCGTACAATGAGCAGTTCTTC.

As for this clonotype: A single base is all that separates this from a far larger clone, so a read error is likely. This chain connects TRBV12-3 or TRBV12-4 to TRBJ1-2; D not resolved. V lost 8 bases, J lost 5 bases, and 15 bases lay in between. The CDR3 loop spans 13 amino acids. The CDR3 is CASGESGSYGYTF. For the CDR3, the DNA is TGTGCCAGCGGTGAGTCAGGTTCATATGGCTACACCTTC.